The TCR beta chain under discussion was sequenced for a study of response to subunit inactivated influenza vaccine. Turning to this clonotype: What it binds is unknown.

Trimming took 10 bases from V and 6 from J; bases not matched to a gene: 18. Germline V gene data show CDR1 as LNHDA and CDR2 as SQIVND (reference sequence). The CDR3 is made up of 15 amino acids. Regarding the study as a whole: With each seasonal influenza vaccination, the authors suggested, few new T cells are recruited.

TCRdb re-derived calls from the RT-PCR reads in MiXCR, one entry per CDR3 protein. This table has approximately 520,000 distinct CDR3 sequences, about 25% appearing once. The source was CD4+ T cells sorted from PBMCs, collected approximately 5 days after vaccination. The V and J genes are TRBV19 and TRBJ2-7; TRBD2 aligns across 7 bases. This TCR was sampled from a man aged 45-60 years who received an inactivated influenza vaccine. CDR3 residues: CATSSTGGSGFEQYF. The CDR3 region has the DNA TGTGCCACCTCCTCAACGGGGGGTTCGGGGTTCGAGCAGTACTTC.